This T cell receptor beta chain was recovered during a study of vaccination and CD4 T cells after COVID-19. The study sequenced cultured CD4+ T cell DNA using the Oncomine TCR Beta short-read assay. TCRdb reanalysed the PCR reads using MiXCR and keeps one entry per CDR3 protein. The data contain fewer than 20,000 distinct CDR3 sequences, approximately 42% of them singletons. As to treatment: 10-day PBMC culture with coronavirus spike peptide pools or control peptides (ViraFEST assay). V dropped 1 base and J dropped 3 bases, with 9 bases sitting between them. The CDR3 spans 15 residues. Germline CDR1 LNHNV, CDR2 YYDKDF (reference sequence). With regard to this clonotype: Its antigen is still unknown.

The input for sequencing was CD4+ T cells from blood, cultured in vitro, taken before SARS-CoV-2 vaccination. The receptor's source is a human donor who received a COVID-19 vaccine. This chain uses TRBV15 with TRBJ2-2; either TRBD1 or TRBD2 may supply D (5 bases each). CDR3 loop: CATSRGGVDTGELFF. CDR3 DNA sequence: TGTGCCACCAGCAGAGGAGGGGTTGACACCGGGGAGCTGTTTTTT.